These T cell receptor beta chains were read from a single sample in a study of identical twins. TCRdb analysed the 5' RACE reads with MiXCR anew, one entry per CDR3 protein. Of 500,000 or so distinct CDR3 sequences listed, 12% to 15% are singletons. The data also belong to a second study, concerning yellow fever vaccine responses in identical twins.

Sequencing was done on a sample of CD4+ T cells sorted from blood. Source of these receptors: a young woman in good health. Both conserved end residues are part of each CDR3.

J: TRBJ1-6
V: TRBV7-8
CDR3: CASTGGATNSPLHF

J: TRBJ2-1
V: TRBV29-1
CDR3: CSVEETSGRSSYNEQFF

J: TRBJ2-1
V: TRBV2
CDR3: CASGRNEQFF

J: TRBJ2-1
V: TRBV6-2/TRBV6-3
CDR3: CASSYSLLPSYNEQFF

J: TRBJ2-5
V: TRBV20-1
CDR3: CSARDNGVVVQTQYF

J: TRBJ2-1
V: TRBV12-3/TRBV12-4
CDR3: CASRPGTPSYNEQFF

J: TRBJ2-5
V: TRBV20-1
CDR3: CSVPAADQETQYF

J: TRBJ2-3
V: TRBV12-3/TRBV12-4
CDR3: CASSPSRGGGWKDTQYF

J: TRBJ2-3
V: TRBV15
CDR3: CATSRDWSSTDTQYF

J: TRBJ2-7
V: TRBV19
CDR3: CASSAGLAGWSSYEQYF

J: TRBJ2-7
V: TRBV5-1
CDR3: CASSSQGSARNEQYF

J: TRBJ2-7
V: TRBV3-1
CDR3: CASSQGTGGVGEQYF

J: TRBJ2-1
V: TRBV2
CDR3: CASRIGTSGNNEQFF

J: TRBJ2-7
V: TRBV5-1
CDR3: CASSSDHEQYF

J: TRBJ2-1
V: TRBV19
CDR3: CASRELAGGPNEQFF

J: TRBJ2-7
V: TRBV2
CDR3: CASRLTSNEQYF

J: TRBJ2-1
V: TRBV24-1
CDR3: CATRGFGGVGLGKPEQFF

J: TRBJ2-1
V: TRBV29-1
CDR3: CSVGGGRVKTNEQFF

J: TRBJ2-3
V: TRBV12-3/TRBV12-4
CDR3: CASSPPLTDTQYF

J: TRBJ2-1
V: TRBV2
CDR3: CASRIDRDNEQFF

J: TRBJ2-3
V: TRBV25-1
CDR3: CASSEVLAGGPTQYF

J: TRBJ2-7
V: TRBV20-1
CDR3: CSANTGTVIDEQNF

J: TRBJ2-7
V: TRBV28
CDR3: CASSLSPGANYEQYF

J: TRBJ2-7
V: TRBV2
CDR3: CASIRTNNYEQYF

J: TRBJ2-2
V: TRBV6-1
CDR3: CASRGTSGNTGELFF

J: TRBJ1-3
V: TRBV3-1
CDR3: CASSQPPGGPGNTIYF

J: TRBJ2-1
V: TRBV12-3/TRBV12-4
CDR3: CASSTGTAGRSSYNEQFF

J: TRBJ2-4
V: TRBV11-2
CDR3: CASSSPRQDIPSSEYIQYF

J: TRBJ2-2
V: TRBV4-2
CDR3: CASSQERTGAAGELFF

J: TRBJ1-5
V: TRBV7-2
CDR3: CASSARTASIMPQHF

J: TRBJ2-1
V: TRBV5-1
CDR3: CASSSRPGINNEQFF

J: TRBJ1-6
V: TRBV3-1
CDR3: CASSIDNWSPLHF

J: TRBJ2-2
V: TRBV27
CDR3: CASSFESSNTGELFF

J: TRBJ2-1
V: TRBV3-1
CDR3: CASSRTGTTNEQFF

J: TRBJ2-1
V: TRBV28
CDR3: CASIPGTRRREQFF

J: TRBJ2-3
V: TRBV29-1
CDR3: CSVVSQPGQVPDTQYF

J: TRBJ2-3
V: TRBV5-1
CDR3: CASSLRRVASGGTQYF

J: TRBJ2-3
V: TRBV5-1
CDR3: CASSADRYSTDTQYF

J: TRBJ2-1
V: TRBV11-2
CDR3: CASSSIKKTSGDTAYNEQFF

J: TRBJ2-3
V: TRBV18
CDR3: CASSPERIGTGVTDTQYF

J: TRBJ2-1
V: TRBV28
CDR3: CASSLGVPHNEQFF

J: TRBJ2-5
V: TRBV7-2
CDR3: CASSGYRGSLGQYF

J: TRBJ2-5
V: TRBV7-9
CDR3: CASSSDRGAETQYF

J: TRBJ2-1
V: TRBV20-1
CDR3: CSARDPGTIDNEQFF

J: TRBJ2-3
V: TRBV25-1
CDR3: CASSPPASGREATQYF

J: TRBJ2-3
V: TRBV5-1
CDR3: CASSLPGRSTDTQYF

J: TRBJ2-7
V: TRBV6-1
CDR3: CASRSMGQGYAYEQYF

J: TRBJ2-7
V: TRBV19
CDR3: CASSFAFSYEQYF

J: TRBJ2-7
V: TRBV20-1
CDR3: CSARPDPYEQYF

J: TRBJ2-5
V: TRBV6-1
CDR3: CASSVPGLAGETQYF

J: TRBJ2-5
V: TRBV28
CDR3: CASSLLNQETQYF

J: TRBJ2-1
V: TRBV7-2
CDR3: CASSLWNGYSYNEQFF

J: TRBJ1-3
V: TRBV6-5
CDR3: CASSYARESGNTIYF

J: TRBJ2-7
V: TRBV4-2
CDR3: CASSPQLAGGPWEQYF

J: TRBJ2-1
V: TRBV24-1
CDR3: CATSDLTSEYNEQFF

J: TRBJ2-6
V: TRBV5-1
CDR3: CASLNTGANVLTF

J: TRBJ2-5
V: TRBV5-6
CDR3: CASSWDRDTSRGETQYF

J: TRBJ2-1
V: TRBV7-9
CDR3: CASNKGGSNEQFF

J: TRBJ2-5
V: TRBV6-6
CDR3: CASSKQGLETQYF